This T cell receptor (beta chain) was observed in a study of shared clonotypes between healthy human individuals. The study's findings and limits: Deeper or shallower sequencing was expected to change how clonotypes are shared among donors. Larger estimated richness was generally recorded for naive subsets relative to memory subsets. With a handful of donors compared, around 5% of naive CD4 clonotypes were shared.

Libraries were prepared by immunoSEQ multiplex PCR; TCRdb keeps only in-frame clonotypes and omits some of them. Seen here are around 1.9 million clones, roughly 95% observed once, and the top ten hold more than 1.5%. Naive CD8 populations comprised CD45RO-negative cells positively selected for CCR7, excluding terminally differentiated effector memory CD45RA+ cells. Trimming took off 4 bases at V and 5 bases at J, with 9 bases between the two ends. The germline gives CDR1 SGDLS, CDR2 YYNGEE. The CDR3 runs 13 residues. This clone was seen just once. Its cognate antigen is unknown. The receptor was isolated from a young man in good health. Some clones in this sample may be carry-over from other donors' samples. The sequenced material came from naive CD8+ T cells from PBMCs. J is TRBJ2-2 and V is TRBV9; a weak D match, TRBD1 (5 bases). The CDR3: CASSSGRTGELFF. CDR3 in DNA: TGTGCCAGCAGCTCAGGGCGAACCGGGGAGCTGTTTTTT. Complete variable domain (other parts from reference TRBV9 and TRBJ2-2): DSGVTQTPKHLITATGQRVTLRCSPRSGDLSVYWYQQSLDQGLQFLIQYYNGEERAKGNILERFSAQQFPDLHSELNLSSLELGDSALYFCASSSGRTGELFFGEGSRLTVL.